This T cell receptor (beta chain) stems from a study of T cell responses to AZD1222 COVID-19 vaccine. General study findings and limits: White British donors predominated, females outnumbered males, and clonal diversity was possibly underestimated.

The assay was immunoSEQ multiplex PCR, and TCRdb's table has in-frame clones only and misses some. The sample has around 74,000 clones, about 91% seen once. With respect to this clone: What it recognizes is unknown.

There are 14 residues in the CDR3. Germline loops: CDR1 MNHEY, CDR2 SVGAGI. Trimming left V 6 bases short and J 3 bases short, with 15 bases between. The source was peripheral blood, collected on day 0 of MenACWY control vaccination. The clonotype was recovered from an adult in good health. The rearrangement joins TRBV6-5 to TRBJ2-7; TRBD2 might be the D (5 bases). CDR3 sequence: CASRSPGFLYEQYF. Here the CDR3 DNA reads TGTGCCAGCAGGTCGCCGGGATTCCTCTACGAGCAGTACTTC.